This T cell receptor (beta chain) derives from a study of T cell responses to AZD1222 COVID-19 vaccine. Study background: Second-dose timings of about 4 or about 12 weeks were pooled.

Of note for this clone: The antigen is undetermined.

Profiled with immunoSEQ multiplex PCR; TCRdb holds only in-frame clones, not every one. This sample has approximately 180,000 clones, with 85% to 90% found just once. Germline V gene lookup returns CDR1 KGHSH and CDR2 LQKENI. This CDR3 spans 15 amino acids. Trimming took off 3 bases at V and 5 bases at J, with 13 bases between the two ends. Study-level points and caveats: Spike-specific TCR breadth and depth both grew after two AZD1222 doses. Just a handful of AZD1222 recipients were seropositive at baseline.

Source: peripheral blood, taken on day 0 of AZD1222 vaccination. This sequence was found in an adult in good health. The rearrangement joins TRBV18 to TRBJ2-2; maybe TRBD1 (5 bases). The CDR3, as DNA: TGTGCCAGCTCACCGGACACGATTGGGACCGGGGAGCTGTTTTTT. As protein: CASSPDTIGTGELFF.